Listed below are T cell receptor beta chains from one sample, sequenced in a study of response to subunit inactivated influenza vaccine. MiXCR, run by TCRdb on the RT-PCR reads, gives a single entry per CDR3 protein. The profile shows fewer than 200,000 distinct CDR3 sequences, 7.5% to 10% of them singletons. Material: non-naive T cells sorted from PBMCs, obtained on the day of vaccination. The receptors here all came from a man aged 45-60 years who received an inactivated influenza vaccine. CDR3s include the opening cysteine and the closing phenylalanine or tryptophan. D genes are given only for firm matches. Clone size is given for some rows only: seen once, a few or many times, or a class if the clone is expanded.

d_gene,abundance,v_gene,j_gene,CDR3nt,CDR3aa
-,-,TRBV6-2/TRBV6-3,TRBJ2-7,TGTGCCAGCAGTTACTCGAATACAGGCTACGAGCAGTACTTC,CASSYSNTGYEQYF
-,many,TRBV4-2,TRBJ2-5,TGTGCCAGCAGCCAAGGGTCCAGGGGTGGATCGGGGACCCAGTACTTC,CASSQGSRGGSGTQYF
-,-,TRBV12-3/TRBV12-4,TRBJ2-7,TGTGCCAGCAGTTTAGTTGGCAGATTCCACGAGCAGTACTTC,CASSLVGRFHEQYF
TRBD1,-,TRBV7-8,TRBJ1-1,TGTGCCAGCAGCCTTGGGACAGGGGGCATAAACACTGAAGCTTTCTTT,CASSLGTGGINTEAFF
-,-,TRBV29-1,TRBJ2-7,TGCAGCGTTGACATCGGGAGAGTCACCGAGCAGTACTTC,CSVDIGRVTEQYF
-,many,TRBV2,TRBJ2-4,TGTGCCAGCAGTGATAGCGTTTCGGTCAAAAACATTCAGTACTTC,CASSDSVSVKNIQYF
TRBD1,few,TRBV28,TRBJ2-7,TGTGCCAGCAGTCCTTCCGGGACAGCGTCGGCCTACGAGCAGTACTTC,CASSPSGTASAYEQYF
-,many,TRBV20-1,TRBJ1-1,TGCAGTGCTAGAGATGTGGGGGGCGCGAACACTGAAGCTTTCTTT,CSARDVGGANTEAFF
-,few,TRBV18,TRBJ2-1,TGTGCCAGCTCACCGACCGTTCTGGATTCTGGGGGTGAGCAGTTCTTC,CASSPTVLDSGGEQFF
TRBD2,-,TRBV20-1,TRBJ2-3,TGCAGTGCTCTGTTACTAGCGTTGTCGGATACGCAGTATTTT,CSALLLALSDTQYF
-,few,TRBV7-9,TRBJ2-2,TGTGCCAGCAGCTTGGGGCGAGCCGGGGAGCTGTTTTTT,CASSLGRAGELFF